The next 32 T cell receptor beta chains were all read from a single sample in a study of blood T cell repertoires in COVID-19. Sequenced by immunoSEQ multiplex PCR; TCRdb stores in-frame clones only, minus some. The table lists about 300,000 clones, approximately 88% of them singletons. Sequencing was done on a sample of peripheral blood. The origin of the receptors is a woman in her 30s with COVID-19, enrolled during active disease.

This rearrangement joins TRBV7-9 to TRBJ1-1, with a tentative D call TRBD1 (5 bases). Germline CDR1 and CDR2: SEHNR and FQNEAQ (reference sequence). This CDR3 has 14 amino acids. The ends were cut back, 1 base at V and 0 bases at J, with 6 bases in the middle. CDR3 residues: CASSLVQVNTEAFF. CDR3 DNA sequence: TGTGCCAGCAGCTTAGTACAGGTGAACACTGAAGCTTTCTTT. The complete variable domain, with remaining parts taken from reference TRBV7-9 and TRBJ1-1, reads DTGVSQNPRHKITKRGQNVTFRCDPISEHNRLYWYRQTLGQGPEFLTYFQNEAQLEKSRLLSDRFSAERPKGSFSTLEIQRTEQGDSAMYLCASSLVQVNTEAFFGQGTRLTVV.

The chain joins TRBV5-1 to TRBJ1-5; 11 nucleotides agree with TRBD1. From germline, CDR1 is SGHRS and CDR2 YFSETQ. The CDR3 totals 16 residues. The trim removed 0 bases at V and 3 bases at J, leaving 2 bases unmatched. The CDR3 DNA reads TGCGCCAGCAGCTTGGGGACAGGGGGCCCCAATCAGCCCCAGCATTTT. Translated, it gives CASSLGTGGPNQPQHF.

V and J are TRBV2 and TRBJ1-5, with D unclear. The CDR3 is made up of 13 amino acids. The germline V and J ends were trimmed by 2 bases and 6 bases, with 8 bases remaining between them. Germline assignment: CDR1 SNHLY and CDR2 FYNNEI. The CDR3 is CASSETRGQPQHF. The DNA for the CDR3 is TGTGCCAGCAGTGAAACTCGGGGTCAGCCCCAGCATTTT.

This clone was seen just once. The CDR3: CASSLSSGYEQYF. The DNA of the CDR3 is TGTGCCAGCAGTCTGAGCTCCGGCTACGAGCAGTACTTC. The chain links TRBV6-5 to TRBJ2-7; D gene ambiguous. There are 13 residues in the CDR3. The V end lost 5 bases, the J end lost 3 bases, and 11 bases lay between the germline ends. Per the germline V gene, CDR1 is MNHEY and CDR2 is SVGAGI.

Regarding this clone: Its ends do not fully match the called genes, so a read error is possible. The V gene is TRBV7-7, the J gene TRBJ2-4, with 9 bases fitting TRBD2. CDR3 size: 16 residues. Germline V gene sequence: CDR1 SSHAT, CDR2 FNYEAQ (reference sequence). CDR3 in amino acids: CASSLGLAGSENIQYF. For the CDR3, the DNA is TGTGCTAGCAGCTTAGGGCTAGCGGGGTCCGAAAACATTCAGTACTTC.

The V and J genes are TRBV7-2 and TRBJ1-1; 10 bases are a match to TRBD1. The CDR3 totals 15 residues. V shed 2 bases and J 12 bases; nucleotides not matched to a gene: 12. Germline V CDR1 and CDR2: SGHTA, FQGNSA. The CDR3 nucleotides read TGTGCCAGCAGCTTACGGATTGAGACAGGGGGCGGGTCTTTCTTT. Amino acids: CASSLRIETGGGSFF.

The V gene is TRBV2, the J gene TRBJ2-5; 7 bases line up with TRBD1. Unmatched junction bases numbered 3, after V lost 2 bases and J lost 3 bases. Germline CDR1 is SNHLY and CDR2 is FYNNEI. This CDR3 contains 14 residues. The CDR3 DNA is TGTGCCAGCAGTGAAAGGGGACAGAAAGAGACCCAGTACTTC. It is translated as CASSERGQKETQYF.

The chain employs TRBV19 and TRBJ1-5; no reliable D call. This CDR3 spans 15 amino acids. Looked up from germline, CDR1 is LNHDA and CDR2 is SQIVND (reference sequence). Trimming took off 4 bases at V and 0 bases at J, with 10 bases between the two ends. The CDR3 region has the DNA TGTGCCAGTAGTACCAAAAGCCATAGCAATCAGCCCCAGCATTTT. Translating it yields CASSTKSHSNQPQHF.

The chain employs TRBV14 and TRBJ2-5; possibly TRBD2 for D (5 bases). The CDR3 totals 15 residues. The germline gives CDR1 SGHDN, CDR2 FVKESK. V lost 0 bases to trimming and J lost 2 bases, with 10 bases between them. The CDR3 region has the DNA TGTGCCAGCAGCCAAGACATGCGGACTCAAGAGACCCAGTACTTC. Its translation: CASSQDMRTQETQYF.

V usage is TRBV7-2 and J usage is TRBJ1-1; unclear D gene. Per germline, CDR1 SGHTA and CDR2 FQGNSA. This CDR3 is 15 amino acids long. V was pared by 1 base and J by 11 bases, with 20 bases between. The CDR3 bases are TGTGCCAGCAGCTTAGGACCCTCGGCCCTAGGAGGCGCTTTCTTT. Residues: CASSLGPSALGGAFF.

This clone was seen just once. This chain connects TRBV5-1 to TRBJ2-3, with 12 bases lining up with TRBD2. Germline V gene data show CDR1 as SGHRS and CDR2 as YFSETQ. CDR3 size: 18 residues. Germline trimming cut 1 base from V and 7 bases from J; bases unmatched to any gene: 13. The CDR3 is CASSLPASGGADPYTQYF. CDR3 DNA sequence: TGCGCCAGCAGCTTGCCGGCTAGCGGGGGGGCCGATCCGTATACGCAGTATTTT. Full variable domain (missing parts from reference TRBV5-1 and TRBJ2-3): KAGVTQTPRYLIKTRGQQVTLSCSPISGHRSVSWYQQTPGQGLQFLFEYFSETQRNKGNFPGRFSGRQFSNSRSEMNVSTLELGDSALYLCASSLPASGGADPYTQYFGPGTRLTVL.

This chain uses TRBV27 with TRBJ2-3; possible D gene TRBD2, 6 bases. CDR1 and CDR2 from the germline V gene are MNHEY and SMNVEV (reference sequence). V gave up 4 bases and J gave up 3 bases, with 11 bases separating them. This CDR3 has 14 residues. CDR3 nucleotides: TGTGCCAGCAGTTCAGGGACTTTTACAGATACGCAGTATTTT. Amino acid sequence: CASSSGTFTDTQYF.

The CDR3 loop is CASSSADPTVAYEQYF. As DNA, the CDR3 is TGTGCCAGCAGCTCAGCCGACCCGACAGTTGCCTACGAGCAGTACTTC. The chain joins TRBV7-9 to TRBJ2-7; possible D gene TRBD1, 5 bases. There are 16 residues in the CDR3. Trimming shortened V by 4 bases and J by 2 bases, and 18 bases separated the two germline ends. From germline, CDR1 is SEHNR and CDR2 FQNEAQ (reference sequence). The full variable domain, completed using reference TRBV7-9 and TRBJ2-7, is DTGVSQNPRHKITKRGQNVTFRCDPISEHNRLYWYRQTLGQGPEFLTYFQNEAQLEKSRLLSDRFSAERPKGSFSTLEIQRTEQGDSAMYLCASSSADPTVAYEQYFGPGTRLTVT.

This clone appeared once. The chain links TRBV18 to TRBJ2-7; D not resolved. Deletions cut 4 bases from V and 0 bases from J, with 13 bases between. This CDR3 region has 15 residues. In germline, CDR1 is KGHSH, CDR2 LQKENI. CDR3 in DNA: TGTGCCAGCTCACACCTGTCTAGGAACTCCTACGAGCAGTACTTC. The encoded protein is CASSHLSRNSYEQYF.

The chain joins TRBV3-1 (or the pseudogene TRBV3-2) to TRBJ2-3, with D maybe TRBD2 (6 bases). The V end was cut by 4 bases, the J end by 6 bases, with 23 bases between. Germline V gene sequence: CDR1 LGHDT, CDR2 YNNKEL (reference sequence). This CDR3 is built from 17 residues. CDR3 in amino acids: CASSPRGAARSGDTQYF. Written as DNA, the CDR3 is TGTGCCAGCAGCCCTAGAGGGGCGGCTCGGAGCGGGGATACGCAGTATTTT.

V and J are TRBV4-3 and TRBJ1-1; weak D call: TRBD1 (5 bases). V lost 4 bases and J lost 7, with 13 bases in between. The CDR3 covers 13 residues. The germline V gene encodes CDR1 LGHNA and CDR2 YSLEER. DNA for the CDR3: TGCGCCAGCAGCCCGCGCGGACACGATGAAGCTTTCTTT. Its protein is CASSPRGHDEAFF.

The chain recombines TRBV13 with TRBJ2-7; 9 bases line up with TRBD1. V trimming: 4 bases; J trimming: 5 bases; junction bases outside the gene matches: 6. CDR1 and CDR2 from the germline V gene are PRHDT and FYEKMQ (reference sequence). This CDR3 has 14 residues. The CDR3 DNA reads TGTGCCAGCAGCTCTGGACAGGGGATGAACGAGCAGTACGTC. Its protein product is CASSSGQGMNEQYV.

This clone was seen more than once but under ten times. J is TRBJ2-1 and V is TRBV11-3; 12 bases match TRBD2. V was clipped by 5 bases and J by 7 bases; unmatched bases: 9. This CDR3 has 16 amino acids. Germline CDR1 is SGHNT and CDR2 is YENEEA. The CDR3, as DNA: TGTGCCAGCAGCGACCCTCTAGCGGGGGGGCTTAATGAGCAGTTCTTC. This encodes CASSDPLAGGLNEQFF.

The V and J genes are TRBV10-1 and TRBJ1-1; D unclear. Between the trimmed V and J ends, which lost 8 bases and 0 bases, there was a span of 13 bases. Germline values: CDR1 WNHNN, CDR2 SYGVQD (reference sequence). CDR3 length equals 14 residues. The CDR3 is CASAYKTVNTEAFF. The CDR3 coding sequence is TGCGCCAGCGCCTATAAAACAGTGAACACTGAAGCTTTCTTT.

The J gene is TRBJ2-5, the V gene TRBV19; 8 bases match TRBD2. After removal of 8 bases from V and 5 bases from J, the junction contained 7 bases not matched to a gene. The CDR3 contains 13 residues. Germline-derived CDR1 and CDR2 are LNHDA and SQIVND (reference sequence). The CDR3 nucleotides are TGTGCCAGTGTATCCTCGGGGGGGGAGACCCAGTACTTC. Amino acid sequence: CASVSSGGETQYF.

Remarks on this clone: The junction differs from germline at one of its ends, possibly a read error. V and J are TRBV5-1 and TRBJ1-6; D gene ambiguous. Germline V gene data show CDR1 as SGHRS and CDR2 as YFSETQ. CDR3 length: 15 amino acids. CDR3 bases: TGCGCCAGCAGTTTGGGAGGGATAACAAATTCACCCCTCCACTTT. It translates to CASSLGGITNSPLHF.

V gene TRBV4-1 combines with J gene TRBJ1-2, with D possibly being TRBD1 (5 bases). In germline, CDR1 is MGHRA, CDR2 YSYEKL. The CDR3 is 14 amino acids. V was cut by 3 bases and J by 8 bases, with 16 bases left in between. The CDR3 is CASSQLPLDKGYTF. DNA of the CDR3: TGCGCCAGCAGCCAGCTCCCTTTGGACAAAGGCTACACCTTC.

V is TRBV5-8 and J is TRBJ1-1; the D gene is possibly TRBD1 (5 bases). Germline values: CDR1 SGHTS, CDR2 YDEGEE. CDR3 size: 17 residues. V lost 0 bases to trimming and J lost 1 base, with 16 bases between them. The CDR3 loop is CASSLGPVIQGNTEAFF. The CDR3 DNA is TGTGCCAGCAGCTTGGGACCAGTAATCCAGGGGAACACTGAAGCTTTCTTT. Drawing the rest from reference TRBV5-8 and TRBJ1-1, the complete variable domain is EAGVTQSPTHLIKTRGQQATLRCSPISGHTSVYWYQQALGLGLQFLLWYDEGEERNRGNFPPRFSGRQFPNYSSELNVNALELEDSALYLCASSLGPVIQGNTEAFFGQGTRLTVV.

This clone was seen a single time. The chain joins TRBV19 to TRBJ1-5, with a possible D match to TRBD1 (5 bases). Germline V gene data show CDR1 as LNHDA and CDR2 as SQIVND (reference sequence). This CDR3 is 16 amino acids long. Trimming stripped 0 bases from V and 6 bases from J, with 15 bases between. CDR3 in amino acids: CASSIEGVSDSQPQHF. The CDR3 nucleotides read TGTGCCAGTAGTATAGAAGGGGTATCAGACTCTCAGCCCCAGCATTTT.

The chain recombines TRBV18 with TRBJ2-5; the D is unclear. V lost 3 bases and J 2 bases, leaving 7 bases between the germline ends. This CDR3 has 13 amino acids. Germline assignment: CDR1 KGHSH and CDR2 LQKENI. This CDR3 is CASSPAVQETQYF. The CDR3 nucleotides read TGTGCCAGCTCACCGGCAGTACAAGAGACCCAGTACTTC. Complete variable domain (other parts from reference TRBV18 and TRBJ2-5): NAGVMQNPRHLVRRRGQEARLRCSPMKGHSHVYWYRQLPEEGLKFMVYLQKENIIDESGMPKERFSAEFPKEGPSILRIQQVVRGDSAAYFCASSPAVQETQYFGPGTRLLVL.

Only one count was recorded for this clone. The CDR3 DNA is TGTGCCAGTAATCAGGGGAAGTACACCGGGGAGCTGTTTTTT. Its protein product is CASNQGKYTGELFF. The gene calls are TRBV19 and TRBJ2-2; maybe TRBD1 (6 bases). The CDR3 spans 14 residues. Trimming left V 7 bases short and J 3 bases short, with 12 bases between. CDR1 is LNHDA, CDR2 SQIVND, per germline (reference sequence). The entire variable domain, with the rest obtained from reference TRBV19 and TRBJ2-2, is as follows: DGGITQSPKYLFRKEGQNVTLSCEQNLNHDAMYWYRQDPGQGLRLIYYSQIVNDFQKGDIAEGYSVSREKKESFPLTVTSAQKNPTAFYLCASNQGKYTGELFFGEGSRLTVL.

This sequence joins TRBV29-1 and TRBJ2-7; 7 bases line up with TRBD1. Germline V gene lookup returns CDR1 SQVTM and CDR2 ANQGSEA. This CDR3 is built from 12 residues. Trimming removed 7 bases from V and 3 bases from J; junction bases left unmatched: 6. CDR3 region: CSASGQLYEQYF. CDR3 sequence (DNA): TGCAGCGCCTCGGGACAGCTCTACGAGCAGTACTTC.

The genes are TRBV5-4 and TRBJ2-7; 11 positions match TRBD2. Germline assignment: CDR1 SGHNT and CDR2 YYREEE (reference sequence). J lost 3 bases, V lost 2 bases, and 1 base had no gene match. The CDR3 is 14 amino acids. The DNA for the CDR3 is TGTGCCAGCAGCTTCGGGACTAGCGGCTACGAGCAGTACTTC. Translating it yields CASSFGTSGYEQYF.

The CDR3 DNA sequence: TGCAGTGCCACTAAAGTGAATGAGCAGTTCTTC. Amino acids: CSATKVNEQFF. The J gene is TRBJ2-1, the V gene TRBV20-1; D unresolved. Germline values: CDR1 DFQATT, CDR2 SNEGSKA (reference sequence). The CDR3 covers 11 residues. Trimming removed 6 bases at V and 7 bases at J, with 10 bases between.

The chain employs TRBV5-5 and TRBJ2-7; the D gene is possibly TRBD2 (5 bases). The CDR3 extends over 16 amino acids. With 4 bases removed from V and 2 bases from J, the gap between germline ends came to 19 bases. Germline V CDR1 and CDR2: SGHKS, YYEKEE (reference sequence). CDR3 residues: CASSPVSARGTYEQYF. The CDR3 nucleotides read TGTGCCAGCAGCCCTGTCAGCGCTCGAGGGACCTACGAGCAGTACTTC.

The V call is TRBV9, the J call TRBJ1-5; D is uncertain. The CDR3 spans 16 residues. The germline V gene encodes CDR1 SGDLS and CDR2 YYNGEE. Trimming stripped 0 bases from V and 3 bases from J, with 13 bases between. CDR3 bases: TGTGCCAGCAGCGTAGGGGCAGGAACCCACAATCAGCCCCAGCATTTT. As protein: CASSVGAGTHNQPQHF.

V is TRBV4-1 and J is TRBJ1-1; 12 bases are a match to TRBD1. CDR1 is MGHRA and CDR2 is YSYEKL in the germline V gene. J was trimmed by 3 bases and V by 8 bases; bases with no gene match: 7. The CDR3 covers 15 residues. The CDR3 region has the DNA TGCGCCAGCGTCCGGGGACAGGGGGCGCACACTGAAGCTTTCTTT. Encoded protein: CASVRGQGAHTEAFF.